The 28 T cell receptor beta chains below all came from one sample that was sequenced in a study of brain metastases from non-small cell lung cancer. Here immunoSEQ multiplex PCR was the method, and the copy in TCRdb shows in-frame clones only, minus some. The sample records 2,500 to 3,500 clones, approximately 81% being singletons. Sequencing was performed on tissue from a brain metastasis. These receptors all come from a donor at least 40 years old with non-small cell lung cancer.

The V gene is TRBV18, the J gene TRBJ1-3, with D possibly matching TRBD1 (5 bases). V shed 2 bases and J shed 0 bases, with 8 bases lying between them. The length of the CDR3 is 15 residues. The V gene's germline CDR1 is KGHSH and CDR2 LQKENI. Here the CDR3 reads CASSPGGYSGNTIYF. The CDR3 DNA follows: TGTGCCAGCTCACCAGGGGGTTACTCTGGAAACACCATATATTTT.

V gene TRBV15 combines with J gene TRBJ2-1; 9 bases align to TRBD2. The CDR3 has 17 amino acids. J gave up 2 bases and V 4 bases, and 9 bases lay outside the gene matches. Germline assignment: CDR1 LNHNV and CDR2 YYDKDF (reference sequence). The DNA for the CDR3 is TGTGCCACCAGCATCCCCTTTAGCGGGGGACCCTACAATGAGCAGTTCTTC. It encodes CATSIPFSGGPYNEQFF. The variable domain in full, with the rest retrieved from reference TRBV15 and TRBJ2-1, is DAMVIQNPRYQVTQFGKPVTLSCSQTLNHNVMYWYQQKSSQAPKLLFHYYDKDFNNEADTPDNFQSRRPNTSFCFLDIRSPGLGDTAMYLCATSIPFSGGPYNEQFFGPGTRLTVL.

V is TRBV25-1 and J is TRBJ2-7; D is unresolved. Germline V gene sequence: CDR1 MGHDK, CDR2 SYGVNS. Trimming stripped 1 base from V and 4 bases from J, with 5 bases between. The CDR3 consists of 12 residues. The DNA for the CDR3 is TGTGCCAGCAGTGAATCGTGGTACGAGCAGTACTTC. Translating gives CASSESWYEQYF.

The rearrangement uses TRBV5-1 and TRBJ2-7, with D unclear. The V gene's germline CDR1 is SGHRS and CDR2 YFSETQ. The CDR3 is made up of 14 amino acids. V was pared by 2 bases and J by 0 bases, with 9 bases between. CDR3 sequence: CASSFDGSSYEQYF. The CDR3 DNA follows: TGCGCCAGCAGCTTCGACGGAAGCTCCTACGAGCAGTACTTC.

The table lists this clone with a count of one. The gene calls are TRBV2 and TRBJ1-1; D uncertain. CDR3 length: 14 amino acids. The germline V and J ends were trimmed by 4 bases and 0 bases, with 9 bases remaining between them. Germline assignment: CDR1 SNHLY and CDR2 FYNNEI. The CDR3 is CASSVNSMNTEAFF. For the CDR3, the DNA is TGTGCCAGCAGTGTAAACAGTATGAACACTGAAGCTTTCTTT.

This clone has just a few counts. The CDR3 DNA reads as TGTGCCAGCAGCCCGCCGGGCGGGTTGCATCAGCCCCAGCATTTT. It yields the protein CASSPPGGLHQPQHF. This chain joins TRBV7-2 and TRBJ1-5; no firm D call. CDR1 is SGHTA, CDR2 FQGNSA, per germline. Trimming took off 5 bases at V and 5 bases at J, with 16 bases between the two ends. The CDR3 length is 15 residues.

This clone was detected only a few times. The genes are TRBV5-4 and TRBJ1-1; D gene uncertain. V was cut by 1 base and J by 1 base, with 8 bases left in between. The CDR3 totals 14 residues. Germline assignment: CDR1 SGHNT and CDR2 YYREEE (reference sequence). As DNA, the CDR3 is TGTGCCAGCAGCTTGCGGCTCGGGAACACTGAAGCTTTCTTT. Translation gives CASSLRLGNTEAFF.

A note on this clone: The sample holds other DNA sequences that translate to the same CDR3. V is TRBV19 and J is TRBJ2-5; D perhaps matches TRBD2 (5 bases). Trimming took off 5 bases at V and 3 bases at J, with 13 bases between the two ends. This CDR3 region has 14 residues. Per germline, CDR1 LNHDA and CDR2 SQIVND (reference sequence). The CDR3 reads CASSPSILKETQYF. The CDR3 DNA reads TGTGCCAGTAGTCCTAGCATCCTCAAAGAGACCCAGTACTTC.

The gene calls are TRBV12-3 or TRBV12-4 and TRBJ2-5; D is possibly TRBD1 (5 bases). The CDR3 runs to 13 residues. Trimming shortened V by 3 bases and J by 8 bases, and 13 bases separated the two germline ends. CDR3: CASSFLNRRTQYF. In nucleotides, the CDR3 is TGTGCCAGCAGTTTTCTGAACAGGAGAACCCAGTACTTC.

This clone was seen a few times. J is TRBJ1-2 and V is TRBV28; D is unresolved. Per the germline V gene, CDR1 is MDHEN and CDR2 is SYDVKM. This CDR3 region has 11 residues. V dropped 8 bases and J dropped 0 bases, with 4 bases sitting between them. CDR3 nucleotides: TGTGCCAGCTCGTCTAACTATGGCTACACCTTC. Protein sequence: CASSSNYGYTF.

The V gene is TRBV5-4, the J gene TRBJ1-1; TRBD1 is a possible D gene (6 bases). Germline V gene data show CDR1 as SGHNT and CDR2 as YYREEE (reference sequence). V was trimmed by 5 bases and J by 1 base, leaving 18 bases between them. CDR3 length: 16 residues. CDR3 nucleotides: TGTGCCAGCAGGAGACAGGCGACAAGGAGGAACACTGAAGCTTTCTTT. Translated: CASRRQATRRNTEAFF.

This clone was seen more than once but under ten times. Other DNA sequences in this sample translate to the same CDR3. The rearrangement joins TRBV6-1 to TRBJ1-1; TRBD1 agrees at 7 bases. Germline assignment: CDR1 MNHNS and CDR2 SASEGT. Trimming took 1 base from V and 3 from J; bases not matched to a gene: 2. This CDR3 has 14 amino acids. The CDR3 spells CASSEDRGDTEAFF. The CDR3 nucleotides read TGTGCCAGCAGTGAAGACAGGGGCGACACTGAAGCTTTCTTT.

The chain employs TRBV12-3 or TRBV12-4 and TRBJ1-6; D is ambiguous. The CDR3 totals 12 residues. Trimming took off 6 bases at V and 16 bases at J, with 16 bases between the two ends. In nucleotides, the CDR3 is TGTGCCAGCAGGCATCCGTTAACATCTCTCCACTTT. This encodes CASRHPLTSLHF.

V and J are TRBV5-4 and TRBJ1-3; no definite D call. The CDR3 is 15 residues long. Germline loops: CDR1 SGHNT, CDR2 YYREEE (reference sequence). V dropped 0 bases and J dropped 1 base, with 8 bases sitting between them. In DNA form, the CDR3 reads TGTGCCAGCAGCTTGGATAGCGGATCTGGAAACACCATATATTTT. Its protein product is CASSLDSGSGNTIYF.

The V call is TRBV3-1 (or the pseudogene TRBV3-2), the J call TRBJ1-1; no reliable D call. CDR3 length: 13 residues. Looked up from germline, CDR1 is LGHDT and CDR2 is YNNKEL (reference sequence). Trimming removed 4 bases at V and 1 base at J, with 7 bases between. The DNA of the CDR3 is TGTGCCAGCAGCCCAAGAAGGAACACTGAAGCTTTCTTT. Translation gives CASSPRRNTEAFF.

The chain uses TRBV3-1 (or the pseudogene TRBV3-2) and TRBJ2-1; 13 bases map to TRBD2. In germline, CDR1 is LGHDT, CDR2 YNNKEL (reference sequence). The CDR3 has 14 amino acids. V trimming: 8 bases; J trimming: 7 bases; junction bases outside the gene matches: 5. The CDR3 protein is CASLGTSGVNEQFF. In DNA, the CDR3 is TGTGCCAGCCTCGGGACTAGCGGGGTGAATGAGCAGTTCTTC.

V gene TRBV18 combines with J gene TRBJ2-5; D is ambiguous. The germline V gene has CDR1 KGHSH and CDR2 LQKENI. CDR3 length equals 11 residues. V was shortened by 3 bases and J by 1 base, with 0 bases between the two germline ends. The CDR3 DNA reads as TGTGCCAGCTCACCCCAAGAGACCCAGTACTTC. Its translation is CASSPQETQYF.

The chain employs TRBV18 and TRBJ1-1, with D possibly matching TRBD1 (5 bases). The CDR3 contains 14 residues. CDR1 is KGHSH and CDR2 is LQKENI in the germline V gene. The germline V and J ends were trimmed by 4 bases and 1 base, with 10 bases remaining between them. In DNA, the CDR3 is TGTGCCAGCTCACGACGGGGACGGAACACTGAAGCTTTCTTT. Its translation is CASSRRGRNTEAFF.

The CDR3 sequence is CASSFRQGPYEQYF. DNA of the CDR3: TGTGCCAGCAGTTTTAGACAGGGACCCTACGAGCAGTACTTC. V and J are TRBV27 and TRBJ2-7; 7 nucleotides align to TRBD1. With V trimmed by 3 bases and J by 2 bases, 4 bases remained unmatched. The CDR3 consists of 14 residues. CDR1 is MNHEY, CDR2 SMNVEV, per germline (reference sequence).

The chain uses TRBV5-1 and TRBJ2-2; 7 bases agree with TRBD1. The CDR3 sequence is 15 residues long. Per germline, CDR1 SGHRS and CDR2 YFSETQ. The ends lost 3 bases at V and 1 base at J; junction bases unmatched: 3. CDR3 in DNA: TGCGCCAGCAGCTCACGGACAGGGAACACCGGGGAGCTGTTTTTT. Translated, it gives CASSSRTGNTGELFF.

Regarding this clone: Other DNA sequences in this sample translate to the same CDR3. The chain couples TRBV19 to TRBJ2-7, with TRBD2 identical over 7 bases. The CDR3 length is 14 residues. Trimming cost V 7 bases and J 2 bases; bases outside gene matches: 8. The germline V gene encodes CDR1 LNHDA and CDR2 SQIVND (reference sequence). The CDR3 nucleotides read TGTGCCAGTAATCCTAGCGGAAGACCCTACGAGCAGTACTTC. It translates to CASNPSGRPYEQYF.

This clone was observed a few times. The chain is built from TRBV5-1 and TRBJ2-3; 10 positions agree with TRBD2. V shed 5 bases, J shed 3 bases, and the junction held 3 bases outside the gene matches. The CDR3 sequence is 14 residues long. The germline V gene has CDR1 SGHRS and CDR2 YFSETQ. The CDR3 protein is CASRGAGGTDTQYF. CDR3 sequence (DNA): TGCGCCAGCAGGGGAGCGGGAGGGACAGATACGCAGTATTTT.

The chain employs TRBV28 and TRBJ2-5, with 10 bases identical to TRBD1. The length of the CDR3 is 14 residues. Germline CDR1 and CDR2: MDHEN and SYDVKM. J lost 5 bases, V lost 4 bases, and 4 bases had no gene match. CDR3 sequence: CASSWGTGVETQYF. CDR3 nucleotides: TGTGCCAGCAGTTGGGGGACAGGGGTTGAGACCCAGTACTTC.

The CDR3: CASSLSRMAYGYTF. The CDR3 DNA follows: TGTGCCAGCTCTCTTAGCCGGATGGCTTATGGCTACACCTTC. This sequence joins TRBV14 and TRBJ1-2; D gene unclear. The germline gives CDR1 SGHDN, CDR2 FVKESK. The CDR3 sequence is 14 residues long. V shed 8 bases and J shed 5 bases, with 18 bases lying between them.

This clone was counted a single time. The chain carries TRBV21-1 and TRBJ1-3; the table's D call of TRBD1 was not tested on the DNA. TRBV21-1 is a documented pseudogene. This CDR3 region has 17 residues. As DNA, the CDR3 is TGTGCCAGCAGCAAAGGGAGGACAGGGGGCTGTGGAAACACCATATATTTT. Its protein product is CASSKGRTGGCGNTIYF.

The rearrangement joins TRBV20-1 to TRBJ1-5; D unresolved. V lost 3 bases and J lost 0, with 6 bases in between. The CDR3 runs 13 residues. Germline V gene data show CDR1 as DFQATT and CDR2 as SNEGSKA (reference sequence). CDR3 loop: CSASRVSNQPQHF. CDR3 bases: TGCAGTGCTAGTAGGGTTAGCAATCAGCCCCAGCATTTT.

The V gene is TRBV6-5, the J gene TRBJ2-7, with unresolved D. This CDR3 spans 11 amino acids. Germline assignment: CDR1 MNHEY and CDR2 SVGAGI. Trimming pared 7 bases from V and 7 bases from J, leaving 11 bases between. The CDR3 region is CASTMRREQYF. The CDR3 nucleotides are TGTGCCAGCACTATGCGACGGGAGCAGTACTTC.

This clone was observed a few times. The V gene is TRBV5-1, the J gene TRBJ2-1, with TRBD2 matching over 9 bases. The ends lost 1 base at V and 8 bases at J; junction bases unmatched: 10. Germline CDR1 is SGHRS and CDR2 is YFSETQ. CDR3 length equals 16 residues. Written as DNA, the CDR3 is TGCGCCAGCAGCTTGTCGGCGGGAGGGTGGGGCGATGAGCAGTTCTTC. Translation: CASSLSAGGWGDEQFF.